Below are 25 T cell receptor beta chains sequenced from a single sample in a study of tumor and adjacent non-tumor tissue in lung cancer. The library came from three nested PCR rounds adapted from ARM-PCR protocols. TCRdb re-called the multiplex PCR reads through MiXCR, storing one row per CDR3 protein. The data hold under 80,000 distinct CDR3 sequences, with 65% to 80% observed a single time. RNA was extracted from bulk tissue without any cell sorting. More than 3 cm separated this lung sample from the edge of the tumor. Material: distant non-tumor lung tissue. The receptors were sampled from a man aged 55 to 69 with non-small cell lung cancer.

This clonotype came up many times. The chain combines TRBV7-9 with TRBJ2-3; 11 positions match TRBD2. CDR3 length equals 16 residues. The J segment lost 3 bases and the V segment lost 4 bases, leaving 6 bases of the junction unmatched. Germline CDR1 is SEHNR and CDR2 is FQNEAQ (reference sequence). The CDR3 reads CASSSTSGSGTDTQYF. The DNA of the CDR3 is TGTGCCAGCAGCTCTACTAGCGGGAGTGGAACAGATACGCAGTATTTT.

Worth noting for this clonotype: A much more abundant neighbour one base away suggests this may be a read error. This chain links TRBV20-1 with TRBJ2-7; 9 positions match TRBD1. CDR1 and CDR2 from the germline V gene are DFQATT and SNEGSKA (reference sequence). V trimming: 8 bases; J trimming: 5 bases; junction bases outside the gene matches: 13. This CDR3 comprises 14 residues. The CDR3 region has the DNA TGCAGTACACCACTCACAGGGGGCAGGAACGAGCAGTACTTC. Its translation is CSTPLTGGRNEQYF.

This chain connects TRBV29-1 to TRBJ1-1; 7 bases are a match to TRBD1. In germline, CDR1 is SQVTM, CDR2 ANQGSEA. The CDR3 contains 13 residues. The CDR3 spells CIASAGGDTDAFF. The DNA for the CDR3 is TGCATCGCCTCGGCAGGGGGGGACACTGATGCCTTCTTT.

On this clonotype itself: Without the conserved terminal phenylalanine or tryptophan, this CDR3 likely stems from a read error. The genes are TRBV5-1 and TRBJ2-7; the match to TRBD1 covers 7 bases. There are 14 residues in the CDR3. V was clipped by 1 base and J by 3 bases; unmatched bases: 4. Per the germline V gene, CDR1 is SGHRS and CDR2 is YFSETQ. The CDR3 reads CASSLTGAIYEQYL. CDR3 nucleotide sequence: TGCGCCAGCAGCTTGACAGGGGCAATCTACGAGCAGTACTTA.

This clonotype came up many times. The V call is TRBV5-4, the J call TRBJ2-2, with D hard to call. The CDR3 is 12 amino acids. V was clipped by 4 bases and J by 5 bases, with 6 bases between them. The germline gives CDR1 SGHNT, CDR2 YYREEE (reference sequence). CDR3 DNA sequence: TGTGCCAGCAGCGGGGATACCGGGGAGCTGTTTTTT. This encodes CASSGDTGELFF.

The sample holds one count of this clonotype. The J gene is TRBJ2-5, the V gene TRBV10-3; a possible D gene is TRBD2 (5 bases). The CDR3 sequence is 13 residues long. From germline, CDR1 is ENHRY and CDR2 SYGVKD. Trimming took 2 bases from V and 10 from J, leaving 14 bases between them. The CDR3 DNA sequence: TGTGCCATCAGTGAGCCGCGAGGGCTGTGCCAGTACTTC. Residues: CAISEPRGLCQYF.

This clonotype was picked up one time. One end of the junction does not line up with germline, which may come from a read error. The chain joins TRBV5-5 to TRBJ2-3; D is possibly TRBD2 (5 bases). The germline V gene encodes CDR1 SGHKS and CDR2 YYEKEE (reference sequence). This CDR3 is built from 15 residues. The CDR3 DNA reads TGTGCCAGCAGCCGGTGGGGAGTGCGGCCTGATACGCTGTATTTT. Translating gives CASSRWGVRPDTLYF.

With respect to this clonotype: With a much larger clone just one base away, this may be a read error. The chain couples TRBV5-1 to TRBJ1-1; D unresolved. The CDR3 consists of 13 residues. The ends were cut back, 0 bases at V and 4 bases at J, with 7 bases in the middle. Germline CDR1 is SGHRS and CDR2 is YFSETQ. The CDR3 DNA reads TGCGCCAGCAGCTTGGGAGAGGGCACTGAAGCTTTCTTT. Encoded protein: CASSLGEGTEAFF.

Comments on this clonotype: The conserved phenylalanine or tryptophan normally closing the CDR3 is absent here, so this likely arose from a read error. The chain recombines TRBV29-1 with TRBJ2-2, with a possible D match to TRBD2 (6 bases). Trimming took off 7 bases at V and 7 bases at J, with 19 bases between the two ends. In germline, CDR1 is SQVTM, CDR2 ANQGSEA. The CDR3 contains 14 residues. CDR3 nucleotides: TGCAGCGCCTGCCCCAGGATCGGGGGCGGGGAGCTGTTTTCT. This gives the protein CSACPRIGGGELFS.

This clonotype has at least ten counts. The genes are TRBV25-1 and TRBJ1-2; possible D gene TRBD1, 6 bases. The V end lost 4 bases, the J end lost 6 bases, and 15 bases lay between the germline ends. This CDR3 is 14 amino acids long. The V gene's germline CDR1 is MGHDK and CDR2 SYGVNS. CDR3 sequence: CASSGYPGEDGYTF. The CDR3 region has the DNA TGTGCCAGCAGTGGTTACCCAGGGGAGGATGGCTACACCTTC.

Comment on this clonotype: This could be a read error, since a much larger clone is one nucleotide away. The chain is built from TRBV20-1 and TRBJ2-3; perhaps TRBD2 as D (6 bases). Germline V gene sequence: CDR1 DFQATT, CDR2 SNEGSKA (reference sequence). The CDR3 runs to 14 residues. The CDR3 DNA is TGCAGTGCTGGCAGAGCGGGTAGCACAGATGCGCAGTATTTT. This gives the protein CSAGRAGSTDAQYF.

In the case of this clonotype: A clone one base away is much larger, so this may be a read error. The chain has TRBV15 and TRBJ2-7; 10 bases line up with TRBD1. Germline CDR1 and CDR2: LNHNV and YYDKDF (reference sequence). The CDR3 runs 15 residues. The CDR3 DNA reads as TGTACCACCAGCAAAGGACAGGGGGAAACCTACGAGCAGTACTTC. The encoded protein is CTTSKGQGETYEQYF. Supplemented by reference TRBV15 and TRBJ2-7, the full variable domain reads DAMVIQNPRYQVTQFGKPVTLSCSQTLNHNVMYWYQQKSSQAPKLLFHYYDKDFNNEADTPDNFQSRRPNTSFCFLDIRSPGLGDTAMYLCTTSKGQGETYEQYFGPGTRLTVT.

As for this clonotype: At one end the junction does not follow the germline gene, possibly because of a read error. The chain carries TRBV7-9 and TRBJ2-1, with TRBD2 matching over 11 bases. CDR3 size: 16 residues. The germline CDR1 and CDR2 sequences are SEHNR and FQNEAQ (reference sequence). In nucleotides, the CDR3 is TGTGCCAGCATCTTATCTAGCGGGGGGCCCTACAATGAGCGGTTCTTC. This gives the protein CASILSSGGPYNERFF.

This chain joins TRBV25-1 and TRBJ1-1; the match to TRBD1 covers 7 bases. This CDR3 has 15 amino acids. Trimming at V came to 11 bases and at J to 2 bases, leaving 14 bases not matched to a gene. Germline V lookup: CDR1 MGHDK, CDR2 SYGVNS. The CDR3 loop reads CAGSVRQGGNTEAFF. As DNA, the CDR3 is TGTGCCGGTAGTGTACGACAGGGAGGAAACACTGAAGCTTTCTTT.

CDR3 sequence reads: CASSFRDSTSYEQYV. Here the CDR3 DNA reads TGTGCCAGCAGTTTCCGGGATTCCACCTCCTACGAGCAGTACGTC. The rearrangement joins TRBV6-2 or TRBV6-3 to TRBJ2-7, with D tentatively TRBD2 (5 bases). Germline CDR1 and CDR2: MNHEY and SVGEGT. This CDR3 comprises 15 residues. Trimming took off 4 bases at V and 0 bases at J, with 13 bases between the two ends.

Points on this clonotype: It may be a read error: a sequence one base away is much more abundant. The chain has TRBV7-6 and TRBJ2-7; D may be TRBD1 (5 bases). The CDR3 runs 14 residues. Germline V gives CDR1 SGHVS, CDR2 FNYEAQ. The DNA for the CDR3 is TGTGCCAACAGCTTATTTACAGGCCCCTACGAGCAGTACTTC. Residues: CANSLFTGPYEQYF.

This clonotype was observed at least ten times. The DNA for the CDR3 is TGCGCCAGCAGTGAAGGGCGGTCTGGGGCCAACGTCCTGACTTTC. Protein sequence: CASSEGRSGANVLTF. The V call is TRBV10-1, the J call TRBJ2-6, with no clear D. The V and J ends lost 3 bases and 1 base respectively, with 7 bases between them. This CDR3 is built from 15 residues. CDR1 and CDR2 (germline): WNHNN, SYGVQD (reference sequence).

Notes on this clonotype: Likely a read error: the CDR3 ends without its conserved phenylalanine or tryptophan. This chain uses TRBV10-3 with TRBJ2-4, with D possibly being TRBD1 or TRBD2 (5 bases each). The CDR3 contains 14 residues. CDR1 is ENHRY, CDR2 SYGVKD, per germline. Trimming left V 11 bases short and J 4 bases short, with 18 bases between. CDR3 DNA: TGTGCCTTCAATGGGGACGGAGGAAAAAACATTCAGTACTTA. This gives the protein CAFNGDGGKNIQYL.

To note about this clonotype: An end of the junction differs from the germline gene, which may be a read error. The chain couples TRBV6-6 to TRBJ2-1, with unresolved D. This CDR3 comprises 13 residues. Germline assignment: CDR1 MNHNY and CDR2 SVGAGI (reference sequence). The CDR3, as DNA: TGTGCAAGCAGTTTAATTGTGGGAAATGAGCAGTTCTTC. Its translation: CASSLIVGNEQFF.

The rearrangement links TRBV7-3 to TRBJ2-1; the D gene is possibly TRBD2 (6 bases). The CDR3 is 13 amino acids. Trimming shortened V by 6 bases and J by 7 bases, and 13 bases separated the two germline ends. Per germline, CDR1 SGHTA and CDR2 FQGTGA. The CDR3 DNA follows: TGTGCCAGCAGTTCCCTGGCGGGAAATGAGCAGTTCTTC. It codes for CASSSLAGNEQFF.

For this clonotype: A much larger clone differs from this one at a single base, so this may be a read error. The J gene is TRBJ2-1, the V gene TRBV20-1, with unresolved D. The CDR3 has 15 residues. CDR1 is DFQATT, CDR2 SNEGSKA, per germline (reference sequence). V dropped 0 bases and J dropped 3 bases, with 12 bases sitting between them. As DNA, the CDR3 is TGCAGTGCTAGAGATTTGATGAGTCTCTACAATGAGCAGTTCTTC. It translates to CSARDLMSLYNEQFF.

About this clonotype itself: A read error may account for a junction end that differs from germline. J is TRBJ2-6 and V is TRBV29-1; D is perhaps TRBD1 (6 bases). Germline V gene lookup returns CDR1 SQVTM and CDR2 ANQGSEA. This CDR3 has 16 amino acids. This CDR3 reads CSVEDHAGAGANFLTF. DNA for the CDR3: TGCAGCGTTGAAGATCATGCAGGGGCTGGGGCCAACTTCCTGACTTTC.

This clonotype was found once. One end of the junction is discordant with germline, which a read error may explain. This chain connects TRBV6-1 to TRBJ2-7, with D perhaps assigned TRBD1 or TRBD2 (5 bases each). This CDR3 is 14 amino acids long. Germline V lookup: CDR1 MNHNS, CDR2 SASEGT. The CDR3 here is CPSSEALRGCEQYF. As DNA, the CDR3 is TGTCCCAGCAGTGAAGCGCTGAGGGGTTGCGAGCAGTATTTC.

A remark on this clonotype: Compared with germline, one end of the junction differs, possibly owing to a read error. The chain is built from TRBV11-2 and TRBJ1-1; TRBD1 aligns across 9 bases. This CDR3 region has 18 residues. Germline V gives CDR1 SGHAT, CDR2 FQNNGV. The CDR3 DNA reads TGTGCCGGCAGCTTAGAAGGGTCGGCACAGGGGGCCTTCACTGAAGCTTTCTTT. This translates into CAGSLEGSAQGAFTEAFF.

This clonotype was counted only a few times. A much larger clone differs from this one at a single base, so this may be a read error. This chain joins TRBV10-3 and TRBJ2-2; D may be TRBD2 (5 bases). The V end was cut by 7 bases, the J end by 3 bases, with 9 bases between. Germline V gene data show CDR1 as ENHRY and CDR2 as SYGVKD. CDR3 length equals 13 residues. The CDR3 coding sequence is TGTGCCATCACTGCGGAGGACACCGGGGAGCTGTTTTTT. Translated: CAITAEDTGELFF.